This TCR beta chain was identified during a study of T cells after posttransplantation cyclophosphamide. Clones were sequenced by immunoSEQ multiplex PCR, and TCRdb holds only the in-frame ones, with some missing. The table includes 5,500 to 8,500 clones, over 65% detected once. Study findings and constraints: Skin or GI-infiltrating T cells shared few TRB sequences with blood. After PTCy, TRB diversity resembled that of CNI/methotrexate controls. Later post-transplant blood repertoires were often dominated by donor CD8+ memory clones.

Busulfan-fludarabine conditioning, marrow transplant, and cyclophosphamide on days +3 and +4 were administered. The CDR3 sequence is 13 residues long. Germline CDR1 is SGHDT and CDR2 is YYEEEE. J was trimmed by 5 bases and V by 7 bases; bases with no gene match: 3. A remark on this clone: Its target is unknown.

The sample in question was PBMCs, obtained after allogeneic stem cell transplant with posttransplant cyclophosphamide. This TCR was sampled from a female patient aged 50-65 years who received an allogeneic stem cell transplant from a related donor, was CMV-positive, and had no GVHD. These T cells may partly come from the graft donor. The rearrangement links TRBV5-6 to TRBJ2-1; 10 bases map to TRBD1. The CDR3 region has the DNA TGTGCCAGCGGGACAGGGGCCCACAATGAGCAGTTCTTC. Encoded protein: CASGTGAHNEQFF.